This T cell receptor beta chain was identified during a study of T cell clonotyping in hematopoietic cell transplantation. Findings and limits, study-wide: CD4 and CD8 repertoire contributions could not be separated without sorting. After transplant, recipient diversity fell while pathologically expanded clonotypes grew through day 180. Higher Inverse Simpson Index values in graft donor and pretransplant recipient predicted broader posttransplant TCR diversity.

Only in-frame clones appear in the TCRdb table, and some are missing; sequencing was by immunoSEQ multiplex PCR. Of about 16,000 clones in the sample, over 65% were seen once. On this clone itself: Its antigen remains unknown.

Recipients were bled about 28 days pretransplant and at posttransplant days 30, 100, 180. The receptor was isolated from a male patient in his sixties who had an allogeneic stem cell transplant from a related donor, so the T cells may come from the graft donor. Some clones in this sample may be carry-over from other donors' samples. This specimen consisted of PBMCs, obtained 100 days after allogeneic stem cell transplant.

In nucleotides, the CDR3 is TGCGCCAGCAGCCTAGGACAGGGGGCGAGCACTGAAGCTTTCTTT. Protein: CASSLGQGASTEAFF. The chain has TRBV5-1 and TRBJ1-1; 11 bases line up with TRBD1. The CDR3 has 15 amino acids. Germline V gene data show CDR1 as SGHRS and CDR2 as YFSETQ. V lost 4 bases, J lost 4 bases, and 6 bases stayed unmatched.